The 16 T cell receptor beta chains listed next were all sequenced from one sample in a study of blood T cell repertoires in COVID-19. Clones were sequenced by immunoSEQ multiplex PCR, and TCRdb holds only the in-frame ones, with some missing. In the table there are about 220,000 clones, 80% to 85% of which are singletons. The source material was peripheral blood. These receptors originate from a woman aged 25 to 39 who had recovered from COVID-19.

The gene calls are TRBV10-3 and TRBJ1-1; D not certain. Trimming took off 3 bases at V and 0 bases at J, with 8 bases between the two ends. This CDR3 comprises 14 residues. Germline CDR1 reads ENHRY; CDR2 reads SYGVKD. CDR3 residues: CAISEQQMNTEAFF. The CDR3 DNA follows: TGTGCCATCAGTGAACAGCAGATGAACACTGAAGCTTTCTTT.

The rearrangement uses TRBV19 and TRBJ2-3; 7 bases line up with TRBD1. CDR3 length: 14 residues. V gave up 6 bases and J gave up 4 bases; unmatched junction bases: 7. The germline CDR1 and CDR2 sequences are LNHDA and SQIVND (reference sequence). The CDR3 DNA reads TGTGCCAGTAGGGACGCGACAGGGTCAGATACGCAGTATTTT. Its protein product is CASRDATGSDTQYF.

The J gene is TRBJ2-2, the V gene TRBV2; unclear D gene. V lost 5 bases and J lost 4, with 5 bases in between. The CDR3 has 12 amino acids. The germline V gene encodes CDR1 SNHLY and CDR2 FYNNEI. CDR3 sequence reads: CASSRSTGELFF. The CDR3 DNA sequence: TGTGCCAGCAGTCGCAGCACCGGGGAGCTGTTTTTT.

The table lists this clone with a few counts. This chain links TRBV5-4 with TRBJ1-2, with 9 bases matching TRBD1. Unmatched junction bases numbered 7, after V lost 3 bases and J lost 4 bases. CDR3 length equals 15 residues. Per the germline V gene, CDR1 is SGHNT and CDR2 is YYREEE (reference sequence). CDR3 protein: CASSSRRQGVYGYTF. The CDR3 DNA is TGTGCCAGCAGCTCACGCCGACAGGGGGTCTATGGCTACACCTTC.

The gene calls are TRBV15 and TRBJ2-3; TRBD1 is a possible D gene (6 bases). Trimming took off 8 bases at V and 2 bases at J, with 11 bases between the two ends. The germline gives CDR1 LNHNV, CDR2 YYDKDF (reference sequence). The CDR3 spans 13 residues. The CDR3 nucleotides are TGTGCCACCGGGCAGGGGTCCACAGATACGCAGTATTTT. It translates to CATGQGSTDTQYF.

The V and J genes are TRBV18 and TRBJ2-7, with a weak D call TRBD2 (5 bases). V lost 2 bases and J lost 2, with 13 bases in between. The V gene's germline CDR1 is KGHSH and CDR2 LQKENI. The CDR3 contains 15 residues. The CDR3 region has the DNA TGTGCCAGCTCACCAGGGAGCGTAGTTACCTACGAGCAGTACTTC. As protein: CASSPGSVVTYEQYF.

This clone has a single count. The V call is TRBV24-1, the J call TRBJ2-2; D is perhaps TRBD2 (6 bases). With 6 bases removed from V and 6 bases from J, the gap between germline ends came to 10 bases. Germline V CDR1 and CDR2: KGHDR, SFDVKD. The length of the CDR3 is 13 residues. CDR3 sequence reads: CATSPWGAGELFF. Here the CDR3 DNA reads TGTGCCACCAGTCCCTGGGGGGCCGGGGAGCTGTTTTTT.

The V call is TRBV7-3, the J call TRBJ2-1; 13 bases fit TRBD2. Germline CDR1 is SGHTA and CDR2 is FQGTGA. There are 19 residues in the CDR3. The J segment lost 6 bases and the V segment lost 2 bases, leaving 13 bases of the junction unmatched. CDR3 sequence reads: CASSLHPSVTSGRGNEQFF. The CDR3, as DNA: TGTGCCAGCAGCTTACACCCTAGTGTTACTAGCGGGAGGGGCAATGAGCAGTTCTTC. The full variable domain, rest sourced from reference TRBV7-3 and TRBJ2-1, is GAGVSQTPSNKVTEKGKYVELRCDPISGHTALYWYRQSLGQGPEFLIYFQGTGAADDSGLPNDRFFAVRPEGSVSTLKIQRTERGDSAVYLCASSLHPSVTSGRGNEQFFGPGTRLTVL.

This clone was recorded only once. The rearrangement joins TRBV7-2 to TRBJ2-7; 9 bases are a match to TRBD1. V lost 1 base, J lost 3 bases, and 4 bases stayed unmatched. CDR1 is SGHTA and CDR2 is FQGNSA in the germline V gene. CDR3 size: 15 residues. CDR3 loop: CASSLVGGQGYEQYF. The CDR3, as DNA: TGTGCCAGCAGCTTAGTGGGGGGACAGGGCTACGAGCAGTACTTC.

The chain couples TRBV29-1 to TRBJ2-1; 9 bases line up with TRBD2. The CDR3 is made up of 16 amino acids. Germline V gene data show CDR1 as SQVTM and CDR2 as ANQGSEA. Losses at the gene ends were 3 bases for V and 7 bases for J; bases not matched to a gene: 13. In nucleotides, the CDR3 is TGCAGCGTTGAGACAGAGGTCCTTAGCGGGAGAAATGAGCAGTTCTTC. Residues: CSVETEVLSGRNEQFF.

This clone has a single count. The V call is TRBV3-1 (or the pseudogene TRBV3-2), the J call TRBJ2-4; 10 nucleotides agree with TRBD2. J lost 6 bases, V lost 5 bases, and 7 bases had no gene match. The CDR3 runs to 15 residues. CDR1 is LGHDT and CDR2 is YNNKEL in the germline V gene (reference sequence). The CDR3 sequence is CASSSEREGRNIQYF. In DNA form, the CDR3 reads TGTGCCAGCAGCTCCGAGCGGGAGGGGAGAAACATTCAGTACTTC.

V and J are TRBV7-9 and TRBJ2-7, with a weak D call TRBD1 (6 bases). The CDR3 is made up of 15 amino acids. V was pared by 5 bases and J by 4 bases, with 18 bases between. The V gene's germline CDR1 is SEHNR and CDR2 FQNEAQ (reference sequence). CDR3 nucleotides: TGTGCCAGCAGCCCTCTCGCCCAGGGGAAATACGAGCAGTACTTC. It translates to CASSPLAQGKYEQYF. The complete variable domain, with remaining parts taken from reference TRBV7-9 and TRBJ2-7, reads DTGVSQNPRHKITKRGQNVTFRCDPISEHNRLYWYRQTLGQGPEFLTYFQNEAQLEKSRLLSDRFSAERPKGSFSTLEIQRTEQGDSAMYLCASSPLAQGKYEQYFGPGTRLTVT.

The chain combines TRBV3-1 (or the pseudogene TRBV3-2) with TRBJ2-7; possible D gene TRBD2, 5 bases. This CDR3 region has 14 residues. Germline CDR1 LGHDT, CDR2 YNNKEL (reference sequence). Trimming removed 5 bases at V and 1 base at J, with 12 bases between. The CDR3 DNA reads TGTGCCAGCAGCGTCAGAGAGGGATCCTACGAGCAGTACTTC. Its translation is CASSVREGSYEQYF.

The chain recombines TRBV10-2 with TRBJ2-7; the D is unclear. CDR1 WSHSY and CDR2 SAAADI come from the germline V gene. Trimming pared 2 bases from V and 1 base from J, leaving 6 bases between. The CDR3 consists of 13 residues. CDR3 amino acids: CASSEHLSYEQYF. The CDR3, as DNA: TGCGCCAGCAGTGAGCACCTATCCTACGAGCAGTACTTC.

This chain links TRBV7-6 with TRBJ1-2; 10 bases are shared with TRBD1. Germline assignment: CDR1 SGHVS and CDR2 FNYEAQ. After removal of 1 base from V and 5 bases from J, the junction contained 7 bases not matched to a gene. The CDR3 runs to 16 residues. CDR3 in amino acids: CASSLGTGGIGYGYTF. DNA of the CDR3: TGTGCCAGCAGCTTAGGGACAGGGGGAATTGGATATGGCTACACCTTC.

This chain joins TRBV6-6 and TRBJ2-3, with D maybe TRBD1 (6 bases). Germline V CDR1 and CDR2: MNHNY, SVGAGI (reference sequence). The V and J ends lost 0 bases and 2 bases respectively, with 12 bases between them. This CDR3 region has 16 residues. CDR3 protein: CASSYSLRDTTDTQYF. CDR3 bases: TGTGCCAGCAGTTACTCCCTTCGGGACACCACAGATACGCAGTATTTT.